The 20 T cell receptor beta chains reported below all come from one sample, sequenced in a study of cytomegalovirus exposure and HLA in healthy donors. Repertoires were generated with immunoSEQ multiplex PCR, while TCRdb's copy carries only in-frame clones and drops some. The sample includes roughly 120,000 clones, more than 75% seen only once; the top ten take over 1.3%. Sequencing was carried out using PBMCs. These receptors were collected from a woman in her thirties in good health and CMV-seropositive.

The chain employs TRBV9 and TRBJ2-7; possibly TRBD1 for D (5 bases). Germline CDR1 and CDR2: SGDLS and YYNGEE. V was trimmed by 3 bases and J by 0 bases, leaving 13 bases between them. This CDR3 region has 15 residues. CDR3 in DNA: TGTGCCAGCAGCGGTAACAGGCCAAGCTCCTACGAGCAGTACTTC. Its translation is CASSGNRPSSYEQYF.

This clone occurred once. This sequence joins TRBV5-4 and TRBJ2-5, with D possibly TRBD2 on 5 matching bases. Deletions cut 1 base from V and 2 bases from J, with 9 bases between. The germline V gene has CDR1 SGHNT and CDR2 YYREEE (reference sequence). The CDR3 is 14 amino acids. Written as DNA, the CDR3 is TGTGCCAGCAGCTTGTCGGGGTTGCAAGAGACCCAGTACTTC. This encodes CASSLSGLQETQYF.

This clone was detected a few times. The V and J genes are TRBV6-5 and TRBJ1-2, with D tentatively TRBD1 (6 bases). Germline V CDR1 and CDR2: MNHEY, SVGAGI. The length of the CDR3 is 15 residues. V lost 1 base and J 8 bases, leaving 17 bases between the germline ends. The CDR3 sequence is CASSYLDPGVGGYTF. CDR3 DNA sequence: TGTGCCAGCAGTTACTTAGACCCAGGGGTGGGAGGCTACACCTTC.

The V call is TRBV30, the J call TRBJ1-1, with D possibly matching TRBD1 (5 bases). Per the germline V gene, CDR1 is GTSNPN and CDR2 is SVGIG (reference sequence). Trimming took off 1 base at V and 3 bases at J, with 24 bases between the two ends. The CDR3 is made up of 18 amino acids. Here the CDR3 reads CAWSGSRDSPGLDTEAFF. In DNA, the CDR3 is TGTGCCTGGAGTGGAAGCAGGGACTCCCCCGGGCTCGACACTGAAGCTTTCTTT.

This chain connects TRBV4-1 to TRBJ2-5, with D uncertain. Per germline, CDR1 MGHRA and CDR2 YSYEKL. The CDR3 runs 13 residues. V was trimmed by 4 bases and J by 2 bases, leaving 8 bases between them. CDR3 sequence reads: CASSLAIQETQYF. The CDR3 DNA sequence: TGCGCCAGCAGCCTCGCGATACAAGAGACCCAGTACTTC.

The chain employs TRBV18 and TRBJ1-1, with TRBD1 as a possible D gene (5 bases). Germline CDR1 is KGHSH and CDR2 is LQKENI. Trimming pared 5 bases from V and 0 bases from J, leaving 7 bases between. The CDR3 is 13 residues long. The CDR3 spells CASSTGVNTEAFF. Written as DNA, the CDR3 is TGTGCCAGCTCAACAGGAGTGAACACTGAAGCTTTCTTT.

Details on this clone: Additional DNA sequences in this sample encode the identical CDR3. The chain combines TRBV7-2 with TRBJ1-5; weak D call: TRBD1 (5 bases). Germline CDR1 SGHTA, CDR2 FQGNSA. The CDR3 is 13 amino acids. Between the trimmed V and J ends, which lost 2 bases and 4 bases, there was a span of 6 bases. CDR3 region: CASSLQGNQPQHF. The CDR3 DNA sequence: TGTGCCAGCAGCTTACAGGGTAATCAGCCCCAGCATTTT.

The CDR3 bases are TGTGCCAGCAGCCAAACGGGACACCCCCGGTACGAGCAGTACTTC. It codes for CASSQTGHPRYEQYF. The chain employs TRBV7-8 and TRBJ2-7, with D tentatively TRBD1 (6 bases). The V gene's germline CDR1 is SGHVS and CDR2 FQNEAQ. V lost 5 bases and J lost 4, with 18 bases in between. There are 15 residues in the CDR3.

This clone was seen only once. V is TRBV18 and J is TRBJ2-3, with 8 bases fitting TRBD1. The length of the CDR3 is 15 residues. V lost 6 bases to trimming and J lost 3 bases; unmatched junction nucleotides: 8. Looked up from germline, CDR1 is KGHSH and CDR2 is LQKENI. CDR3 residues: CASSNTGGRTDTQYF. In DNA form, the CDR3 reads TGTGCCAGCTCCAACACAGGGGGACGGACAGATACGCAGTATTTT.

This clone appeared a few times. V and J are TRBV11-3 and TRBJ2-1, with D perhaps TRBD1 (6 bases). Germline values: CDR1 SGHNT, CDR2 YENEEA. With 3 bases removed from V and 1 base from J, the gap between germline ends came to 7 bases. The CDR3 sequence is 14 residues long. CDR3 residues: CASSFTGSYNEQFF. In DNA, the CDR3 is TGTGCCAGCAGCTTTACAGGGTCCTACAATGAGCAGTTCTTC.

The rearrangement joins TRBV30 to TRBJ1-1; a possible D gene is TRBD1 (5 bases). Germline loops: CDR1 GTSNPN, CDR2 SVGIG (reference sequence). The CDR3 loop spans 10 amino acids. Trimming pared 6 bases from V and 7 bases from J, leaving 9 bases between. The CDR3 region is CACERGEAFF. CDR3 coding DNA: TGTGCCTGTGAAAGGGGTGAAGCTTTCTTT. Full variable domain (rest looked up from reference TRBV30 and TRBJ1-1): SQTIHQWPATLVQPVGSPLSLECTVEGTSNPNLYWYRQAAGRGLQLLFYSVGIGQISSEVPQNLSASRPQDRQFILSSKKLLLSDSGFYLCACERGEAFFGQGTRLTVV.

The rearrangement uses TRBV5-1 and TRBJ2-1; 9 bases are a match to TRBD1. Germline V gives CDR1 SGHRS, CDR2 YFSETQ. J gave up 6 bases and V 0 bases, and 4 bases lay outside the gene matches. CDR3 length: 15 residues. CDR3: CASSLEGQGSNEQFF. The CDR3 bases are TGCGCCAGCAGCTTGGAAGGACAGGGGAGCAATGAGCAGTTCTTC. Full variable domain (remainder filled in from reference TRBV5-1 and TRBJ2-1): KAGVTQTPRYLIKTRGQQVTLSCSPISGHRSVSWYQQTPGQGLQFLFEYFSETQRNKGNFPGRFSGRQFSNSRSEMNVSTLELGDSALYLCASSLEGQGSNEQFFGPGTRLTVL.

The chain is built from TRBV7-2 and TRBJ2-2; 9 nucleotides align to TRBD2. The CDR3 contains 15 residues. V trimming: 3 bases; J trimming: 1 base; junction bases outside the gene matches: 0. Germline V gives CDR1 SGHTA, CDR2 FQGNSA. The CDR3 protein is CASSFSGRNTGELFF. CDR3 DNA sequence: TGTGCCAGCAGCTTTAGCGGGAGGAACACCGGGGAGCTGTTTTTT.

This rearrangement joins TRBV30 to TRBJ2-7; tentatively, D is TRBD1 (6 bases). The CDR3 sequence is 15 residues long. Deletions cut 4 bases from V and 2 bases from J, with 18 bases between. CDR1 and CDR2 (germline): GTSNPN, SVGIG (reference sequence). CDR3 nucleotides: TGTGCCTGGACCCCGACCGGGACACTTCCCTACGAGCAGTACTTC. Protein product: CAWTPTGTLPYEQYF.

This chain joins TRBV30 and TRBJ2-6; D remains unclear. V dropped 4 bases and J dropped 0 bases, with 7 bases sitting between them. There are 14 residues in the CDR3. CDR1 GTSNPN and CDR2 SVGIG come from the germline V gene (reference sequence). Written as DNA, the CDR3 is TGTGCCTGGACCCAGGTCTCTGGGGCCAACGTCCTGACTTTC. This encodes CAWTQVSGANVLTF.

In this sample, this clone turned up once. The chain links TRBV5-1 to TRBJ2-1; TRBD2 aligns across 11 bases. The CDR3 extends over 16 amino acids. The germline V gene encodes CDR1 SGHRS and CDR2 YFSETQ. J was trimmed by 5 bases and V by 5 bases; bases with no gene match: 9. The CDR3 region is CASRPEPGLADNEQFF. The CDR3 DNA sequence: TGCGCCAGCAGACCCGAGCCGGGACTAGCGGACAATGAGCAGTTCTTC.

The chain recombines TRBV9 with TRBJ2-1; the match to TRBD1 covers 9 bases. CDR1 and CDR2 from the germline V gene are SGDLS and YYNGEE. The CDR3 spans 15 residues. V lost 3 bases, J lost 7 bases, and 8 bases stayed unmatched. The CDR3 sequence: CASSAGTGLENEQFF. CDR3 nucleotide sequence: TGTGCCAGCAGCGCCGGGACAGGGCTTGAGAATGAGCAGTTCTTC. The full variable domain, with the rest looked up from reference TRBV9 and TRBJ2-1, is DSGVTQTPKHLITATGQRVTLRCSPRSGDLSVYWYQQSLDQGLQFLIQYYNGEERAKGNILERFSAQQFPDLHSELNLSSLELGDSALYFCASSAGTGLENEQFFGPGTRLTVL.

The chain uses TRBV28 and TRBJ2-5; perhaps TRBD2 as D (6 bases). Trimming removed 8 bases at V and 5 bases at J, with 15 bases between. Germline V gene lookup returns CDR1 MDHEN and CDR2 SYDVKM. The CDR3 contains 13 residues. CDR3 sequence: CASFGGTAETQYF. The CDR3 DNA follows: TGTGCCAGCTTCGGGGGAACGGCGGAGACCCAGTACTTC. The full variable domain, in which reference TRBV28 and TRBJ2-5 provide the parts outside the CDR3, is DVKVTQSSRYLVKRTGEKVFLECVQDMDHENMFWYRQDPGLGLRLIYFSYDVKMKEKGDIPEGYSVSREKKERFSLILESASTNQTSMYLCASFGGTAETQYFGPGTRLLVL.

The chain combines TRBV20-1 with TRBJ2-3; no clear D gene. Looked up from germline, CDR1 is DFQATT and CDR2 is SNEGSKA (reference sequence). V shed 3 bases and J shed 5 bases, with 6 bases lying between them. This CDR3 region has 11 residues. The CDR3 protein is CSASQKDTQYF. CDR3 DNA sequence: TGCAGTGCTAGCCAGAAAGATACGCAGTATTTT.

V usage is TRBV5-1 and J usage is TRBJ2-5; 14 bases match TRBD2. V lost 4 bases, J lost 4 bases, and 3 bases stayed unmatched. Germline assignment: CDR1 SGHRS and CDR2 YFSETQ. The CDR3 runs 15 residues. The CDR3 sequence is CASSHGLAGGETQYF. The CDR3 bases are TGCGCCAGCAGCCACGGACTAGCGGGAGGAGAGACCCAGTACTTC. Full variable domain (missing parts from reference TRBV5-1 and TRBJ2-5): KAGVTQTPRYLIKTRGQQVTLSCSPISGHRSVSWYQQTPGQGLQFLFEYFSETQRNKGNFPGRFSGRQFSNSRSEMNVSTLELGDSALYLCASSHGLAGGETQYFGPGTRLLVL.